This T cell receptor beta chain was identified during a study of cytomegalovirus exposure and HLA in healthy donors. At the level of the study: HLA-typed donors were the source of around 85 million unique TCRs held in an early data release. There were some 380 genotyped donors. Of these, about 81% fell in the genetic ancestry cluster associated with self-reported Caucasian donors.

V lost 0 bases and J lost 6, with 9 bases in between. Germline V gene data show CDR1 as SGHRS and CDR2 as YFSETQ. This CDR3 contains 14 residues. Primers for the PCR totalled 60 Vbeta and 13 Jbeta. The repertoire was sequenced with immunoSEQ multiplex PCR; TCRdb's copy has only in-frame clones and lacks some. The table lists 100,000 to 150,000 clones, roughly 10% of them singletons. In its sample, this clone was seen a few times. The material sequenced was PBMCs. This sequence originates from a woman aged 18-29 years in good health and CMV-seropositive. The J gene is TRBJ2-2, the V gene TRBV5-1; D gene unclear. DNA for the CDR3: TGCGCCAGCAGCTTGGGTCAGGTCCCCGGGGAGCTGTTTTTT. It codes for CASSLGQVPGELFF. Full variable domain (rest looked up from reference TRBV5-1 and TRBJ2-2): KAGVTQTPRYLIKTRGQQVTLSCSPISGHRSVSWYQQTPGQGLQFLFEYFSETQRNKGNFPGRFSGRQFSNSRSEMNVSTLELGDSALYLCASSLGQVPGELFFGEGSRLTVL.